The rows below give T cell receptor beta chains drawn from one sample of a study of cytomegalovirus exposure and HLA in healthy donors. Clones were read by immunoSEQ multiplex PCR, and TCRdb kept only the in-frame ones, dropping some. The table shows roughly 160,000 clones, with around 88% occurring only once. Sample: PBMCs. Receptors originate from a woman in her 30s in good health and CMV-seronegative. Each CDR3 is given without its conserved first and last residue. Each record gives: D gene, J gene, V gene, CDR3 protein. The D gene is left open where the match is weak.

D: NA; J: TRBJ1-5; V: TRBV18; CDR3: ASSPGGGQPQH
D: TRBD1; J: TRBJ2-3; V: TRBV7-8; CDR3: ASSYIQGAGDTQY
D: NA; J: TRBJ2-1; V: TRBV14; CDR3: ASSPKGVEQF
D: NA; J: TRBJ1-2; V: TRBV6-5; CDR3: ASRARDNSYYGYT
D: TRBD2; J: TRBJ2-5; V: TRBV29-1; CDR3: SVTSGSSETQY
D: TRBD2; J: TRBJ2-3; V: TRBV27; CDR3: ASSLSAAGVTDTQY
D: NA; J: TRBJ2-4; V: TRBV5-4; CDR3: ASSLSGGNIQY
D: TRBD2; J: TRBJ2-7; V: TRBV27; CDR3: ASSTLAGLNDEQY
D: NA; J: TRBJ2-3; V: TRBV27; CDR3: ASSLVGGTQY
D: NA; J: TRBJ1-5; V: TRBV11-1; CDR3: APPPGGGNQPQH
D: NA; J: TRBJ1-1; V: TRBV28; CDR3: ASSSLKGVATEAF
D: TRBD2; J: TRBJ2-1; V: TRBV5-1; CDR3: ASSLAGTRPTRENNEQF
D: TRBD1; J: TRBJ1-1; V: TRBV6-5; CDR3: ASRYDRELGNTEAF
D: TRBD1; J: TRBJ2-7; V: TRBV9; CDR3: ASSVVAGGGEQY
D: NA; J: TRBJ1-2; V: TRBV19; CDR3: ASSPSQGMNGYT
D: NA; J: TRBJ2-2; V: TRBV9; CDR3: ASSAPLQGRTGELF
D: TRBD1; J: TRBJ2-7; V: TRBV5-1; CDR3: ASSPDRGYSYEQY
D: NA; J: TRBJ1-3; V: TRBV6-5; CDR3: ASRRDNSGNTIY
D: NA; J: TRBJ2-1; V: TRBV4-3; CDR3: ASSQDRGRTNEQF
D: NA; J: TRBJ2-5; V: TRBV6-1; CDR3: ASRQGGSETQY
D: TRBD1; J: TRBJ2-7; V: TRBV14; CDR3: ASSQRRDREAKQY
D: TRBD1; J: TRBJ1-2; V: TRBV11-2; CDR3: ASSSYRGTGTNGYT
D: NA; J: TRBJ2-6; V: TRBV9; CDR3: ASSVGSRAVLGANVLT
D: TRBD1; J: TRBJ1-4; V: TRBV10-3; CDR3: AISAASGQGEEKLF
D: NA; J: TRBJ1-1; V: TRBV5-4; CDR3: ASSPSRTTNTEAF
D: TRBD1; J: TRBJ2-7; V: TRBV7-6; CDR3: ASSLIKGGGNEQY
D: NA; J: TRBJ1-1; V: TRBV5-1; CDR3: ASSLSGSDTEAF
D: TRBD2; J: TRBJ2-7; V: TRBV18; CDR3: ASSPPALAGPVGQY
D: NA; J: TRBJ2-1; V: TRBV10-2; CDR3: ASSELGGPRNEQF
D: NA; J: TRBJ2-3; V: TRBV19; CDR3: ASSFMGRDTQY
D: NA; J: TRBJ1-2; V: TRBV5-4; CDR3: ASSLRHDYGYT
D: NA; J: TRBJ1-5; V: TRBV28; CDR3: ASSLSTGNQPQH
D: NA; J: NA; V: TRBV6-6; CDR3: ASSPSGRKAYEQY
D: NA; J: TRBJ2-3; V: TRBV9; CDR3: ASSVEIRADTQY
D: NA; J: TRBJ1-1; V: TRBV18; CDR3: ASSPGPIAGSLNTEAF
D: NA; J: TRBJ2-1; V: TRBV2; CDR3: ASSLQGAWAGGKYNEQF
D: TRBD1; J: TRBJ2-7; V: TRBV30; CDR3: AWSVVGQGHDYEQY
D: TRBD1; J: TRBJ1-6; V: TRBV5-4; CDR3: ASSPRGGQGVRSPLH
D: TRBD2; J: TRBJ2-3; V: TRBV7-9; CDR3: ASSLARAGGTSTDTQY
D: NA; J: TRBJ1-1; V: TRBV4-1; CDR3: ASSQRQEWHTEAF
D: TRBD1; J: TRBJ1-2; V: TRBV16; CDR3: ASSQSGTGDPNYGYT
D: TRBD1; J: TRBJ1-3; V: TRBV12-5; CDR3: ASGSLQGTSGNTIY
D: TRBD2; J: TRBJ2-1; V: TRBV6-5; CDR3: ASSLWLAEEQF
D: NA; J: TRBJ1-2; V: TRBV13; CDR3: ASSLVAGGVRGYT
D: TRBD2; J: TRBJ2-3; V: TRBV7-2; CDR3: ASSSGTSLQADTQY
D: TRBD2; J: TRBJ2-7; V: TRBV27; CDR3: ASRALGGAGEQY
D: NA; J: TRBJ1-1; V: TRBV7-6; CDR3: ASSLAEQGRAF
D: NA; J: TRBJ1-2; V: TRBV2; CDR3: ASTRTSPGYGYT
D: TRBD1; J: TRBJ2-1; V: TRBV9; CDR3: ASSPPGQGYNEQF
D: TRBD1; J: TRBJ2-7; V: TRBV7-2; CDR3: ASSPGISLRTGDSYEQY
D: TRBD1; J: TRBJ2-7; V: TRBV28; CDR3: ASSLLPGQGSYEQY
D: TRBD1; J: TRBJ2-4; V: TRBV4-3; CDR3: ASSRDPGTGGDIQY
D: NA; J: TRBJ1-2; V: TRBV6-1; CDR3: ASSEVGRGVNYGYT
D: TRBD2; J: TRBJ2-1; V: TRBV30; CDR3: AWSTWREDYNEQF
D: TRBD1; J: TRBJ2-3; V: TRBV27; CDR3: ASSSGTENTQY
D: TRBD2; J: TRBJ2-7; V: TRBV9; CDR3: ASSEGTSGTTYEQY
D: NA; J: TRBJ1-6; V: TRBV2; CDR3: ASSTGPNSPLH
D: TRBD2; J: TRBJ2-6; V: TRBV6-7; CDR3: ASSFRMTSGSLLTGANVLT
D: TRBD2; J: TRBJ2-2; V: TRBV5-1; CDR3: ASSLAAGATGELF